The source of this T cell receptor beta chain is a study of T cells in Graves' hyperthyroidism and ophthalmopathy. Study results and limitations: A 13 V-J signature model discriminated ophthalmopathy versus stable hyperthyroidism. Peripheral blood also featured most of the thyroid clonotypes expanded above 0.001.

Regions amplified from RNA transcripts were the TCR beta CDR3 regions. With the HTBI primer set, the TCR CDR3 went through a first round of RT-PCR. TCRdb recomputed calls from the multiplex PCR reads with MiXCR, one row per CDR3 protein. The sample consists of approximately 590,000 distinct CDR3 sequences, about 15% of them appearing once. To note about this clonotype: Its antigen is undetermined.

Clinical symptoms, serum thyroxine and TRAb, thyroid ultrasound and orbital computed tomography together formed the diagnostic basis. Each 10 ml fresh peripheral blood draw supplied the PBMCs. The receptor was isolated from a woman in her twenties or thirties with Graves' hyperthyroidism. Sequencing was carried out using blood.

The CDR3 DNA reads TGTGCCAGCAGTTTATCACTAGGTGAAGAAAAACTGTTTTTT. Amino acid sequence: CASSLSLGEEKLFF. The gene calls are TRBV12-3 or TRBV12-4 and TRBJ1-4; D call uncertain. This CDR3 is 14 amino acids long. With 2 bases removed from V and 8 bases from J, the gap between germline ends came to 12 bases.